This T cell receptor (beta chain) originates from a study of blood T cells in healthy people across ages. Study-level findings and limits: Strongly correlated with naive T cell percentage was TCR beta diversity.

Donors were healthy Caucasian individuals from Russia aged about 6 to 100. There are a few counts of this clonotype. No antigen is known for it. A sample-barcoded 5' primer and a J-beta primer mix were used in a second PCR of about 7 to 12 cycles. No fewer than 3 million CDR3-containing paired-end reads came from each sample. In TCRdb, the 5' RACE reads were re-called with MiXCR into one record per CDR3 protein. The data contain 650,000 to 1,000,000 distinct CDR3 sequences, 46% of them seen just once; the ten biggest clones take up about a sixth. This CDR3 is 13 amino acids long. The trim removed 7 bases at V and 1 base at J, leaving 1 base unmatched. Per the germline V gene, CDR1 is MNHEY and CDR2 is SVGEGT.

Sequences were obtained from blood. V and J are TRBV6-2 or TRBV6-3 and TRBJ1-1, with 9 bases matching TRBD1. The sequence came from a man older than 75 in good health. The CDR3 here is CASKGQGNTEAFF. DNA of the CDR3: TGTGCCAGCAAGGGACAGGGGAACACTGAAGCTTTCTTT.